This TCR beta chain is drawn from a study of blood T cell repertoires in COVID-19 (dated by TCRdb to the early 2020s). In the study overall: Collaborator samples came from the United States, Italy and Spain and covered acute and convalescent phases of COVID-19. The prospective study material was composed of cDNA or gDNA derived from T cells, B-cell-depleted T cells, or PBMCs. Deeply sampled blood TCRbeta repertoires from subjects exposed to, actively infected with, or recovered from COVID-19 were included in the dataset. The repertoires were released in a freely available public database meant as a resource for research on the immune response to SARS-CoV-2. The samples were drawn from the first 160 participants of the ongoing ImmuneRACE study and from 1,254 subjects provided by 6 global collaborators. Sample metadata almost always included a de-identified subject ID, COVID-19 status, age in years and sex. Where available, HLA class I and class II types were taken from metadata supplied by the sample provider and were not determined by assay-based typing.

The immunoSEQ Assay, a bias-controlled multiplex PCR, was used to amplify TCRbeta CDR3 regions from genomic DNA. The authors' pipeline ran thus. The number of nucleated cells in each sample was estimated from the amplification of reference gene primers within the assay. To quantify the absolute abundance of each unique TCRbeta CDR3 rearrangement, sequence reads were collapsed and filtered. For each sample, productive Simpson clonality was calculated as the square root of Simpson's diversity index across productive rearrangements. Imported from immuneACCESS, the table was reduced by TCRdb to in-frame sequences with V and J called. These copies leave out some clones; in studies compared against another copy, an unresolved V gene accounts for under half, and the cause of the remainder is not known. Clonal size and the V and J genes are those of that table, whereas D and trimming came from the DNA. This sample gives over 200,000 clones in total; 75% to 90% of them show up just once. The biggest ten clones account for roughly 4.5% of the sample.

The CDR3 spans 12 residues, from the cysteine through the phenylalanine. Here the CDR3 DNA is all that survives: 36 bases in frame from base 1. At the junction V is shortened by 4 bases and J by 6 bases, with 7 bases in between. Taken from the germline V gene (reference sequence), the CDR1 and CDR2 loops are LNHDA and SQIVND. Overall study outcomes, separate from this receptor: The amount of clinical and demographic metadata varied by source and participant and was provided uncurated.

Participants in the prospective study were enrolled through a virtual design, were aged roughly 18 to 100 years, and lived in 24 United States geographic areas. In the prospective study, participants were assigned to cohorts based on the clinical history participants reported in a screening survey and a study questionnaire. Exposed participants were defined as having been in contact with someone with a PCR-confirmed or clinician-diagnosed COVID-19 case within 2 weeks of study entry. In the prospective study, whole blood, serum and a nasopharyngeal or oropharyngeal swab were collected from each participant by mobile phlebotomists. Participants in the prospective study had the option to provide additional blood draws and questionnaires over a 2-month period. Prospective study blood samples were shipped either frozen or at room temperature before DNA extraction. This clone was counted only a few times. The clone's antigen remains unknown. Base qualities are not at hand, and no much larger clone is one base apart.

The clonotype comes from a woman aged 25-40 years who had been exposed to COVID-19. The chain links TRBV19 with TRBJ2-1, with the D gene call left open. Sequenced input: PBMCs or T cells enriched from blood (not recorded which). The bases are TGTGCCAGTAGTAGATCGGGCAATGAGCAGTTCTTC. The encoded protein is CASSRSGNEQFF.